Presented here are 20 T cell receptor beta chains from one specimen sequenced in a study of cytomegalovirus exposure and HLA in healthy donors. Amplification used 60 Vbeta primers and 13 Jbeta primers. Clones were read by immunoSEQ multiplex PCR, and TCRdb kept only the in-frame ones, dropping some. The profile shows some 170,000 clones, about 75% of them singletons. The sequenced material came from PBMCs. The source is a man in his forties in good health and CMV-seropositive.

The CDR3 reads CASSSNRGRGNTEAFF. The CDR3 nucleotides are TGTGCCAGCAGTTCAAACAGGGGGCGGGGGAACACTGAAGCTTTCTTT. The chain combines TRBV27 with TRBJ1-1; 9 bases are a match to TRBD1. This CDR3 is 16 amino acids long. Germline loops: CDR1 MNHEY, CDR2 SMNVEV (reference sequence). J gave up 1 base and V 4 bases, and 7 bases lay outside the gene matches.

The J gene is TRBJ2-5, the V gene TRBV13, with 10 bases fitting TRBD2. The CDR3 contains 14 residues. The V gene's germline CDR1 is PRHDT and CDR2 FYEKMQ (reference sequence). V gave up 5 bases and J gave up 5 bases; unmatched junction bases: 5. The CDR3 nucleotides read TGTGCCAGCAGCCCAAAGCGGGAGGGTGAGACCCAGTACTTC. Residues: CASSPKREGETQYF.

V and J are TRBV7-9 and TRBJ2-1, with 14 bases fitting TRBD2. Germline assignment: CDR1 SEHNR and CDR2 FQNEAQ (reference sequence). The CDR3 length is 16 residues. V dropped 3 bases and J dropped 10; count of bases not matched to a gene: 8. The CDR3 loop reads CASSLPGLAGAREQFF. As DNA, the CDR3 is TGTGCCAGCAGCTTGCCGGGACTAGCGGGAGCTCGGGAGCAGTTCTTC.

This chain uses TRBV15 with TRBJ2-3, with a tentative D call TRBD1 (6 bases). Germline V gene data show CDR1 as LNHNV and CDR2 as YYDKDF (reference sequence). CDR3 length: 14 residues. V dropped 1 base and J dropped 3 bases, with 8 bases sitting between them. This chain's CDR3 is CATSRVTGTDTQYF. The CDR3 DNA is TGTGCCACCAGCAGAGTTACAGGGACAGATACGCAGTATTTT.

Note on this clone: Within the sample, other DNA sequences also encode this same CDR3. This chain uses TRBV5-1 with TRBJ2-7, with 8 bases identical to TRBD1. The trim removed 4 bases at V and 0 bases at J, leaving 6 bases unmatched. The CDR3 is 15 residues long. Germline CDR1 SGHRS, CDR2 YFSETQ. The CDR3 region has the DNA TGCGCCAGCAGCCTAGGACAGGGATCCTCCTACGAGCAGTACTTC. Protein: CASSLGQGSSYEQYF.

The chain links TRBV9 to TRBJ2-4; D possibly corresponds to TRBD2 (5 bases). Deletions cut 4 bases from V and 6 bases from J, with 14 bases between. The germline CDR1 and CDR2 sequences are SGDLS and YYNGEE. This CDR3 contains 14 residues. For the CDR3, the DNA is TGTGCCAGCAGCAAGGCCTCCAGCGGAAACATTCAGTACTTC. This sequence encodes CASSKASSGNIQYF.

The chain employs TRBV15 and TRBJ2-1; 7 bases line up with TRBD2. V was pared by 0 bases and J by 8 bases, with 10 bases of the junction left unmatched. Germline V CDR1 and CDR2: LNHNV, YYDKDF (reference sequence). This CDR3 comprises 16 residues. CDR3 in DNA: TGTGCCACCAGCAGAGACGCAGGCGGGAGAATATATGAGCAGTTCTTC. Protein product: CATSRDAGGRIYEQFF.

The chain is built from TRBV13 and TRBJ2-5, with D tentatively TRBD2 (5 bases). Germline lookup yields CDR1 PRHDT and CDR2 FYEKMQ (reference sequence). Trimming shortened V by 2 bases and J by 10 bases, and 17 bases separated the two germline ends. The CDR3 is 14 residues long. The CDR3 loop reads CASSLWTSALGQYF. CDR3 in DNA: TGTGCCAGCAGCTTATGGACTTCTGCTTTGGGCCAGTACTTC.

V is TRBV19 and J is TRBJ2-1, with 8 bases that match TRBD2. J lost 6 bases, V lost 4 bases, and 5 bases had no gene match. Germline loops: CDR1 LNHDA, CDR2 SQIVND (reference sequence). The CDR3 spans 14 residues. The CDR3 loop is CASSKRELSNEQFF. The CDR3 DNA sequence: TGTGCCAGTAGTAAGCGGGAGTTGAGCAATGAGCAGTTCTTC.

The genes are TRBV2 and TRBJ2-7; 8 bases line up with TRBD2. V shed 3 bases and J 6 bases; nucleotides not matched to a gene: 7. The CDR3 is made up of 14 amino acids. From germline, CDR1 is SNHLY and CDR2 FYNNEI. CDR3 bases: TGTGCCAGCAGTGACCGAGTCCGGGAGGGCGAGCAGTACTTC. Its protein product is CASSDRVREGEQYF.

This chain uses TRBV5-4 with TRBJ2-7, with 10 bases aligning to TRBD2. V was pared by 3 bases and J by 4 bases, with 7 bases of the junction left unmatched. From germline, CDR1 is SGHNT and CDR2 YYREEE (reference sequence). The CDR3 has 15 amino acids. The CDR3 sequence: CASSSSGRADYEQYF. The CDR3 DNA reads as TGTGCCAGCAGCTCGAGCGGGAGGGCCGATTACGAGCAGTACTTC.

The V call is TRBV5-4, the J call TRBJ2-2; D call uncertain. The CDR3 runs to 14 residues. V dropped 1 base and J dropped 0 bases, with 4 bases sitting between them. CDR1 is SGHNT and CDR2 is YYREEE in the germline V gene (reference sequence). Written as DNA, the CDR3 is TGTGCCAGCAGCTTGCTTACGAACACCGGGGAGCTGTTTTTT. This codes for CASSLLTNTGELFF. The whole variable domain, remainder taken from reference TRBV5-4 and TRBJ2-2, is ETGVTQSPTHLIKTRGQQVTLRCSSQSGHNTVSWYQQALGQGPQFIFQYYREEENGRGNFPPRFSGLQFPNYSSELNVNALELDDSALYLCASSLLTNTGELFFGEGSRLTVL.

CDR3 in amino acids: CASSPTQSSYNEQFF. In DNA, the CDR3 is TGTGCCAGCAGCCCCACACAAAGCTCCTACAATGAGCAGTTCTTC. The gene calls are TRBV27 and TRBJ2-1; D uncertain. V shed 6 bases and J shed 0 bases, with 12 bases lying between them. The CDR3 spans 15 residues. Germline V gene sequence: CDR1 MNHEY, CDR2 SMNVEV (reference sequence).

This chain joins TRBV19 and TRBJ1-2; TRBD1 matches at 9 bases. Germline CDR1 LNHDA, CDR2 SQIVND (reference sequence). The CDR3 extends over 14 amino acids. J gave up 3 bases and V 4 bases, and 3 bases lay outside the gene matches. CDR3: CASSTRTGDYGYTF. The CDR3 nucleotides are TGTGCCAGTAGTACCCGGACAGGGGACTATGGCTACACCTTC.

This chain connects TRBV29-1 to TRBJ2-7, with D unclear. The ends were cut back, 0 bases at V and 4 bases at J, with 4 bases in the middle. This CDR3 is 11 amino acids long. Germline V gene sequence: CDR1 SQVTM, CDR2 ANQGSEA. In DNA form, the CDR3 reads TGCAGCGTTGAAGAGAGATACGAGCAGTACTTC. This sequence encodes CSVEERYEQYF.

The chain carries TRBV4-1 and TRBJ2-7, with D possibly matching TRBD1 (7 bases). The germline V gene encodes CDR1 MGHRA and CDR2 YSYEKL. The CDR3 length is 16 residues. The ends were cut back, 0 bases at V and 6 bases at J, with 18 bases in the middle. The chain's CDR3 is CASSQDRGTEYREQYF. CDR3 bases: TGCGCCAGCAGCCAAGATCGGGGGACAGAATACCGCGAGCAGTACTTC.

A few counts support this clone. The V call is TRBV7-6, the J call TRBJ2-5; the match to TRBD2 covers 11 bases. Germline values: CDR1 SGHVS, CDR2 FNYEAQ. After removal of 1 base from V and 2 bases from J, the junction contained 3 bases not matched to a gene. CDR3 length: 16 amino acids. The CDR3 DNA reads as TGTGCCAGCAGCTTAGTTGGGACTAGCGGACAAGAGACCCAGTACTTC. The encoded protein is CASSLVGTSGQETQYF.

This clone was seen a handful of times. The chain joins TRBV5-1 to TRBJ2-7; 9 bases match TRBD2. Looked up from germline, CDR1 is SGHRS and CDR2 is YFSETQ. The CDR3 loop spans 14 amino acids. Trimming cost V 5 bases and J 6 bases; bases outside gene matches: 9. The CDR3: CASRDSGRRGEQYF. CDR3 sequence (DNA): TGCGCCAGCAGGGATAGCGGGAGACGAGGCGAGCAGTACTTC.

This clone was found a few times. The chain couples TRBV11-3 to TRBJ1-1, with 7 bases lining up with TRBD1. Germline V gives CDR1 SGHNT, CDR2 YENEEA. V gave up 1 base and J gave up 0 bases; unmatched junction bases: 14. The CDR3 length is 19 residues. The CDR3 loop reads CASSLAWQGGIWMNTEAFF. CDR3 nucleotides: TGTGCCAGCAGCTTAGCCTGGCAGGGGGGAATCTGGATGAACACTGAAGCTTTCTTT.

The V and J genes are TRBV5-1 and TRBJ2-3, with TRBD2 identical over 10 bases. Germline V gene lookup returns CDR1 SGHRS and CDR2 YFSETQ. This CDR3 is built from 16 residues. V was clipped by 5 bases and J by 4 bases; unmatched bases: 10. The CDR3 sequence is CASRPATSGLSDTQYF. The CDR3 DNA is TGCGCCAGCAGGCCGGCGACTAGCGGGCTCTCAGATACGCAGTATTTT.